This is a list of T cell receptor beta chains from one sample in a study of T-cell memory formation after mild COVID-19. Each CDR3 protein is one row after TCRdb ran MiXCR on the 5' RACE reads. The data show 350,000 to 500,000 distinct CDR3 sequences, approximately 18% seen once. Sequenced input: PBMCs or a T cell subset sorted from them (not recorded which). All receptors come from a man between 18 and 35 years old who had mild COVID-19 (a few samples of this study predate the infection). Cell type and time point are not known. Both conserved end residues are part of each CDR3. A D gene is named only where the DNA matches it firmly. For some rows the clone size is stated as once, few or many, or as a class when expanded; others skip it.

TRBV7-9	TRBJ2-5	few	NA	TGTGCCAGCAGCTTCGGTCTGCCACAAGAGACCCAGTACTTC	CASSFGLPQETQYF
TRBV19	TRBJ2-7	NA	NA	TGTGCCACTTCCCGTTTTCGACACGAATCCTACGAGCAGTACTTC	CATSRFRHESYEQYF
TRBV5-1	TRBJ1-3	NA	NA	TGCGCCAGCAGCTCTGGCAGGACCTCTGGAAACACCATATATTTT	CASSSGRTSGNTIYF
TRBV7-2	TRBJ2-5	NA	TRBD2	TGTGCCAGCAGCTTAGGACTAGCGGTTATGATGGAGACCCAGTACTTC	CASSLGLAVMMETQYF
TRBV4-3	TRBJ2-2	NA	TRBD2	TGCGCCAGCAGCCAAGCGGGGGGAACGAACACCGGGGAGCTGTTTTTT	CASSQAGGTNTGELFF
TRBV20-1	TRBJ2-7	NA	TRBD2	TGCAGTGCTAGAGATGGGCGGGGGGCCAACTACGAGCAGTACTTC	CSARDGRGANYEQYF
TRBV5-1	TRBJ2-1	NA	TRBD2	TGCGCCAGCAGCCTATCACAGGGGACTAGCGGGGCCTCACGGAAGTTCTTC	CASSLSQGTSGASRKFF
TRBV27	TRBJ1-4	few	NA	TGTGCCAGCGGCCCGAGGGTAGGGGAAAAACTGTTTTTT	CASGPRVGEKLFF
TRBV3-1	TRBJ1-5	NA	NA	TGTGCCAGCAGCCGAGGACGAGCCCAGAATCAGCCCCAGCATTTT	CASSRGRAQNQPQHF
TRBV10-3	TRBJ2-5	NA	TRBD2	TGTGCCATCAGTGATTCTAGCGGGGGGCAAGAGACCCAGTACTTC	CAISDSSGGQETQYF
TRBV20-1	TRBJ2-5	NA	TRBD1	TGCAGTGCTAGAAACCGGGACAGACAAGAGACCCAGTACTTC	CSARNRDRQETQYF
TRBV7-3	TRBJ2-6	NA	TRBD1	TGTGCCAGCAGCCCAAGGACAGGGTTCTCTGGGGCCAACGTCCTGACTTTC	CASSPRTGFSGANVLTF
TRBV7-3	TRBJ1-2	NA	NA	TGTGCCCGCATAGCCCCGAACTATGGCTACACCTTC	CARIAPNYGYTF
TRBV4-1	TRBJ1-1	NA	NA	TGCGCCAGCAGCCAAAGACAGAGTGCGAACACTGAAGCTTTCTTT	CASSQRQSANTEAFF
TRBV10-3	TRBJ1-2	NA	NA	TGTGCCATCAACCGGGACGGAATCTATGGCTACACCTTC	CAINRDGIYGYTF
TRBV14	TRBJ1-2	NA	NA	TGTGCCAGCAGCCATTTGTTGTTCCCGACAGACACCTACCTCTATGGCTACACCTTC	CASSHLLFPTDTYLYGYTF